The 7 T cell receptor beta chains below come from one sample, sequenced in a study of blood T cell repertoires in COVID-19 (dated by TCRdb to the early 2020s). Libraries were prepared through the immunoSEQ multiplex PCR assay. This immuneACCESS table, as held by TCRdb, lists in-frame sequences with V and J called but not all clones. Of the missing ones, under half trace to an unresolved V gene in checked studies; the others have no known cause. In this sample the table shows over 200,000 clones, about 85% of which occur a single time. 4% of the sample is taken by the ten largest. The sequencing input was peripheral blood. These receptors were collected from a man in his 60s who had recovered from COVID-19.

DNA for the CDR3: TGTGCCAGCAGTAAGCACCCGACAGGGAGGTTGTTGGAGACCCAGTACTTC. Its translation is CASSKHPTGRLLETQYF. The rearrangement links TRBV6-2 or TRBV6-3 to TRBJ2-5, with TRBD1 as a possible D gene (7 bases). The CDR3 has 17 residues. Germline assignment: CDR1 MNHEY and CDR2 SVGEGT. V was pared by 5 bases and J by 5 bases, with 24 bases between.

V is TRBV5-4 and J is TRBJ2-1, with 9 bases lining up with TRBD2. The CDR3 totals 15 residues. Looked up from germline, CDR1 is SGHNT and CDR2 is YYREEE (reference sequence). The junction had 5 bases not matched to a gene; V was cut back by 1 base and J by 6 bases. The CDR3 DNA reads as TGTGCCAGCAGCTTGCCAAGACTAGCGGCCAATGAGCAGTTCTTC. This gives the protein CASSLPRLAANEQFF.

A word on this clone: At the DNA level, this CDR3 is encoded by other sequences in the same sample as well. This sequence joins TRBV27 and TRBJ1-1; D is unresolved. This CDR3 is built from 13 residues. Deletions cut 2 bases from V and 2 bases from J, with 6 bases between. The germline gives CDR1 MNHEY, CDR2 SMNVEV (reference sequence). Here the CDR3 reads CASSLRENTEAFF. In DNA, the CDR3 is TGTGCCAGCAGTTTACGGGAAAACACTGAAGCTTTCTTT.

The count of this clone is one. CDR3 nucleotide sequence: TGTGCCAGCAGCTTAGCTGGGGGCAACACTGAAGCTTTCTTT. Translated: CASSLAGGNTEAFF. The genes are TRBV11-2 and TRBJ1-1, with D possibly TRBD1 on 6 matching bases. This CDR3 spans 14 amino acids. In germline, CDR1 is SGHAT, CDR2 FQNNGV. V was clipped by 1 base and J by 2 bases, with 8 bases between them.

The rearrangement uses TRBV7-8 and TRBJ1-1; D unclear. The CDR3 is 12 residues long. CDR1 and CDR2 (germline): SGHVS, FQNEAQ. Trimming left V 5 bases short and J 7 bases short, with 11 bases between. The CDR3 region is CASSPRPGEAFF. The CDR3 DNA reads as TGTGCCAGCAGCCCAAGACCAGGTGAAGCTTTCTTT.

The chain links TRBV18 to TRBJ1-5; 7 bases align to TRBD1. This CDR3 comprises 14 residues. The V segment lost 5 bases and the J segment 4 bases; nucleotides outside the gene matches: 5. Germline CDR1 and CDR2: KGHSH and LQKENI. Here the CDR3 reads CASSIQGENQPQHF. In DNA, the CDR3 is TGTGCCAGCTCAATCCAGGGGGAAAATCAGCCCCAGCATTTT.

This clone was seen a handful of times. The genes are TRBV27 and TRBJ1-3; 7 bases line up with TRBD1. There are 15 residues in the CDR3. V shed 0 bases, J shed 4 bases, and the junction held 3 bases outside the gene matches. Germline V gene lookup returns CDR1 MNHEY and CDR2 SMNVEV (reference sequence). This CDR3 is CASSLSKGGGNTIYF. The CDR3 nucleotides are TGTGCCAGCAGTTTATCGAAAGGGGGCGGAAACACCATATATTTT.